One and the same sample provided the 16 T cell receptor beta chains below, sequenced in a study of blood T cell repertoires in COVID-19. Here immunoSEQ multiplex PCR was the method, and the copy in TCRdb shows in-frame clones only, minus some. The sample shows 150,000 to 200,000 clones, more than 85% of them seen only once. The sequencing sample was made of peripheral blood. These receptors came from a woman in her twenties or thirties with active or convalescent COVID-19.

This clone has a single count. V gene TRBV5-1 combines with J gene TRBJ1-1; 9 nucleotides match TRBD1. V lost 4 bases and J lost 3; bases outside the gene matches: 4. The length of the CDR3 is 14 residues. Per germline, CDR1 SGHRS and CDR2 YFSETQ. This CDR3 is CASSTDRGHTEAFF. The CDR3 nucleotides read TGCGCCAGCAGCACGGACAGGGGCCACACTGAAGCTTTCTTT.

The chain has TRBV19 and TRBJ2-5; TRBD1 agrees at 12 bases. The CDR3 runs 16 residues. The junction had 5 bases not matched to a gene; V was cut back by 2 bases and J by 4 bases. CDR1 LNHDA and CDR2 SQIVND come from the germline V gene (reference sequence). The CDR3: CASSIPGTGGGETQYF. The CDR3 DNA follows: TGTGCCAGTAGTATACCCGGGACAGGGGGCGGAGAGACCCAGTACTTC.

The genes are TRBV10-3 and TRBJ1-2; no clear D gene. With 3 bases removed from V and 8 bases from J, the gap between germline ends came to 7 bases. The CDR3 consists of 11 residues. Germline V CDR1 and CDR2: ENHRY, SYGVKD. In nucleotides, the CDR3 is TGTGCCATCAGTGAAGATGGCGGCTACACCTTC. This sequence encodes CAISEDGGYTF.

V usage is TRBV15 and J usage is TRBJ1-2, with D possibly being TRBD1 (6 bases). The CDR3 sequence is 11 residues long. Germline V CDR1 and CDR2: LNHNV, YYDKDF (reference sequence). Trimming took off 5 bases at V and 11 bases at J, with 12 bases between the two ends. The chain's CDR3 is CATSYRQVYTF. CDR3 sequence (DNA): TGTGCCACCAGCTATCGACAGGTTTACACCTTC.

This clone was picked up a small number of times. The gene calls are TRBV19 and TRBJ1-5; the D is unclear. The CDR3 extends over 15 amino acids. V lost 7 bases, J lost 0 bases, and 13 bases lay in between. Germline V gene sequence: CDR1 LNHDA, CDR2 SQIVND (reference sequence). The CDR3, as DNA: TGTGCCAGTACAAATAGCGGGGATAGCAATCAGCCCCAGCATTTT. Amino acid sequence: CASTNSGDSNQPQHF.

This chain connects TRBV5-1 to TRBJ2-2, with 10 bases lining up with TRBD1. The V gene's germline CDR1 is SGHRS and CDR2 YFSETQ. J lost 4 bases, V lost 6 bases, and 6 bases had no gene match. The CDR3 loop spans 15 amino acids. The CDR3 loop is CASTLGQGVTGELFF. CDR3 sequence (DNA): TGCGCCAGCACACTTGGACAGGGGGTCACCGGGGAGCTGTTTTTT.

The V and J genes are TRBV19 and TRBJ2-5; TRBD2 aligns across 7 bases. Losses at the gene ends were 10 bases for V and 2 bases for J; bases not matched to a gene: 7. The CDR3 has 13 amino acids. Looked up from germline, CDR1 is LNHDA and CDR2 is SQIVND (reference sequence). CDR3 nucleotide sequence: TGTGCCACCTCCCCTAGCGGACAAGAGACCCAGTACTTC. Translating gives CATSPSGQETQYF.

This rearrangement joins TRBV6-1 to TRBJ2-7, with D tentatively TRBD1 (5 bases). The CDR3 has 16 residues. Germline CDR1 is MNHNS and CDR2 is SASEGT. Trimming pared 4 bases from V and 0 bases from J, leaving 16 bases between. CDR3 sequence: CASSATFDSLSYEQYF. The DNA for the CDR3 is TGTGCCAGCAGTGCAACTTTCGACAGCCTCTCCTACGAGCAGTACTTC.

This sequence joins TRBV5-1 and TRBJ2-7, with 7 bases aligning to TRBD1. The length of the CDR3 is 13 residues. J was trimmed by 4 bases and V by 4 bases; bases with no gene match: 5. The V gene's germline CDR1 is SGHRS and CDR2 YFSETQ. The CDR3 loop is CASSVTGDYEQYF. The DNA for the CDR3 is TGCGCCAGCAGCGTAACAGGGGATTACGAGCAGTACTTC.

This clone came up a few times. The chain carries TRBV11-2 and TRBJ1-2; D not certain. The CDR3 is 17 residues long. Germline CDR1 is SGHAT and CDR2 is FQNNGV. V was pared by 4 bases and J by 2 bases, with 20 bases between. The CDR3 sequence: CASSSNEAGEWNYGYTF. DNA for the CDR3: TGTGCCAGCAGCTCGAATGAGGCCGGGGAATGGAACTATGGCTACACCTTC.

The chain employs TRBV29-1 and TRBJ1-2, with D perhaps matching TRBD1 (5 bases). Looked up from germline, CDR1 is SQVTM and CDR2 is ANQGSEA. V was pared by 0 bases and J by 2 bases, with 13 bases between. There are 15 residues in the CDR3. The CDR3 DNA reads TGCAGCGTTGAAGATCTGGACACAGCCAACTATGGCTACACCTTC. Residues: CSVEDLDTANYGYTF.

The rearrangement joins TRBV4-2 to TRBJ2-7; 8 bases map to TRBD2. V was pared by 0 bases and J by 2 bases, with 9 bases of the junction left unmatched. The germline V gene has CDR1 LGHNA and CDR2 YNFKEQ. The CDR3 covers 17 residues. CDR3 protein: CASSQDVFTSGAYEQYF. The CDR3 nucleotides read TGTGCCAGCAGCCAAGATGTTTTCACTAGCGGTGCCTACGAGCAGTACTTC.

CDR3 region: CASSLGDLRTDTQYF. For the CDR3, the DNA is TGTGCCAGCAGCTTGGGCGACCTACGCACAGATACGCAGTATTTT. The chain joins TRBV7-9 to TRBJ2-3, with D unclear. Trimming pared 3 bases from V and 1 base from J, leaving 11 bases between. The germline CDR1 and CDR2 sequences are SEHNR and FQNEAQ (reference sequence). The CDR3 sequence is 15 residues long. Variable domain in full (rest from reference TRBV7-9 and TRBJ2-3): DTGVSQNPRHKITKRGQNVTFRCDPISEHNRLYWYRQTLGQGPEFLTYFQNEAQLEKSRLLSDRFSAERPKGSFSTLEIQRTEQGDSAMYLCASSLGDLRTDTQYFGPGTRLTVL.

This chain joins TRBV2 and TRBJ1-2, with unresolved D. Germline lookup yields CDR1 SNHLY and CDR2 FYNNEI. The CDR3 length is 14 residues. V was clipped by 6 bases and J by 8 bases, with 19 bases between them. The CDR3 loop is CASSPGRGSWGYTF. The CDR3 nucleotides read TGTGCCAGCAGCCCGGGGAGAGGGTCTTGGGGCTACACCTTC.

V usage is TRBV13 and J usage is TRBJ2-1, with D perhaps matching TRBD2 (5 bases). The V end was cut by 1 base, the J end by 0 bases, with 10 bases between. Germline lookup yields CDR1 PRHDT and CDR2 FYEKMQ (reference sequence). The CDR3 runs to 16 residues. CDR3 sequence (DNA): TGTGCCAGCAGCTTAGACCGGACTCCCTCCTACAATGAGCAGTTCTTC. Translated, it gives CASSLDRTPSYNEQFF.

The chain carries TRBV3-1 (or the pseudogene TRBV3-2) and TRBJ2-2; TRBD2 matches at 13 bases. This CDR3 spans 17 amino acids. Germline V CDR1 and CDR2: LGHDT, YNNKEL (reference sequence). Losses at the gene ends were 0 bases for V and 4 bases for J; bases not matched to a gene: 2. CDR3 coding DNA: TGTGCCAGCAGCCAAGATGGACTAGCGGGAGTCACCGGGGAGCTGTTTTTT. Its translation: CASSQDGLAGVTGELFF.